This TCR beta chain stems from a study of control samples from healthy donors and cancer patients. This CDR3 is 11 amino acids long. The V end lost 1 base, the J end lost 5 bases, and 2 bases lay between the germline ends. TCRdb's copy holds only in-frame clones and misses some; the assay was immunoSEQ multiplex PCR. The top ten hold around 3% of the sample, which has 75,000 to 100,000 clones, roughly 92% seen once. On this clone itself: Additional DNA sequences in this sample encode the identical CDR3.

Specimen: blood. This sequence was found in a human donor in good health. The donor label of this sample is uncertain. The chain uses TRBV12-3 or TRBV12-4 and TRBJ1-1; D remains ambiguous. This CDR3 is CASSLGTEAFF. The DNA of the CDR3 is TGTGCCAGCAGTTTAGGGACTGAAGCTTTCTTT.